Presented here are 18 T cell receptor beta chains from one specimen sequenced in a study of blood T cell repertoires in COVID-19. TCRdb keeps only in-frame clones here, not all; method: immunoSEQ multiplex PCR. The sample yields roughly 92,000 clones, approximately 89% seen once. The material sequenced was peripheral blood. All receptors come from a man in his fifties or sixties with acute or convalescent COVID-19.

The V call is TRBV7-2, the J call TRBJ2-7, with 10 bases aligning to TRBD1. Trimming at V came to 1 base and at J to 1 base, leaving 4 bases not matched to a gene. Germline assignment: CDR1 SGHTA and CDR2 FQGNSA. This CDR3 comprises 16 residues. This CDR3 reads CASSLVPGQGSYEQYF. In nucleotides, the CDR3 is TGTGCCAGCAGCTTAGTTCCGGGACAGGGGTCCTACGAGCAGTACTTC.

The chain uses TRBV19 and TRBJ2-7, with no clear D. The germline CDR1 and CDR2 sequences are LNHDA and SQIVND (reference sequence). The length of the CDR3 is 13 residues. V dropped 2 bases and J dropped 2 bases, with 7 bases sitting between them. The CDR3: CASSISLPYEQYF. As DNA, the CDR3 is TGTGCCAGTAGTATATCACTGCCCTACGAGCAGTACTTC.

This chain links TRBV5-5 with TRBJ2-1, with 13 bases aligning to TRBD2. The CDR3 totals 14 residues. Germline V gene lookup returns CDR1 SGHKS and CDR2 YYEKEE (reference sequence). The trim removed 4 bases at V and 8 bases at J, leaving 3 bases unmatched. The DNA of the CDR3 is TGTGCCAGCAGCAGGACTAGCGGGAGCGATGAGCAGTTCTTC. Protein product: CASSRTSGSDEQFF. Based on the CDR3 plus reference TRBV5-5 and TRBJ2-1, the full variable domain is DAGVTQSPTHLIKTRGQQVTLRCSPISGHKSVSWYQQVLGQGPQFIFQYYEKEERGRGNFPDRFSARQFPNYSSELNVNALLLGDSALYLCASSRTSGSDEQFFGPGTRLTVL.

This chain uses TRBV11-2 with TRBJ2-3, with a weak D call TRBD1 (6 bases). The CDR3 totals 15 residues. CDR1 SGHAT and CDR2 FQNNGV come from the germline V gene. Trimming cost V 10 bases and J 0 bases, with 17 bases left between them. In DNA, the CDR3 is TGTGCCACCAAAATACAGGGTAGCAGCACAGATACGCAGTATTTT. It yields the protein CATKIQGSSTDTQYF.

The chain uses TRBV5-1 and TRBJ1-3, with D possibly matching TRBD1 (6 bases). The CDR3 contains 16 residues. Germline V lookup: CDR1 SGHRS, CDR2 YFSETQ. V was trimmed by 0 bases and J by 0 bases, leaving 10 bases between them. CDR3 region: CASSLGYRASGNTIYF. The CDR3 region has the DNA TGCGCCAGCAGCTTGGGATACAGGGCCTCTGGAAACACCATATATTTT.

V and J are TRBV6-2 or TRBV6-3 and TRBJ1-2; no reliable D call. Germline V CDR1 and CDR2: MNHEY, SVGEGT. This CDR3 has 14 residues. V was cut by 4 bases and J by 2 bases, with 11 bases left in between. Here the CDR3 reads CASSSPNWNYGYTF. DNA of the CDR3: TGTGCCAGCAGTTCCCCTAACTGGAACTATGGCTACACCTTC.

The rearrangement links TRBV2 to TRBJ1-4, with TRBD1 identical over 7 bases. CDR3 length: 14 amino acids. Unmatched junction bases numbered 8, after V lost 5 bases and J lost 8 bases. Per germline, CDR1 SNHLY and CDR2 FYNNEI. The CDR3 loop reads CASSLKGAREKLFF. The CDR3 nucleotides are TGTGCCAGCAGTTTAAAGGGGGCACGGGAAAAACTGTTTTTT.

For the CDR3, the DNA is TGCGCCAGCAGTCCCGGGACAGGCGCCGGGGAGCTGTTTTTT. It translates to CASSPGTGAGELFF. This chain uses TRBV5-1 with TRBJ2-2, with 8 nucleotides matching TRBD1. The CDR3 is 14 amino acids. Germline values: CDR1 SGHRS, CDR2 YFSETQ. With V trimmed by 5 bases and J by 6 bases, 6 bases remained unmatched.

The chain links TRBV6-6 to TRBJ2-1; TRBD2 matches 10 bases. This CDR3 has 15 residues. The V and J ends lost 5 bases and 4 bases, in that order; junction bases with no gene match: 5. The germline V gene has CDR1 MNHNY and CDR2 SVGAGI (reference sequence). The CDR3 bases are TGTGCCAGCAGTCAAAGCGGGAGGGGATACAATGAGCAGTTCTTC. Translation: CASSQSGRGYNEQFF.

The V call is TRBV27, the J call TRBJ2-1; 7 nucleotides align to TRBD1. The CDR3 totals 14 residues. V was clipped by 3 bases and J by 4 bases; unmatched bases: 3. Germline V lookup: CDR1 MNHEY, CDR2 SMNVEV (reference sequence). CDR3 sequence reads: CASSLGTAYNEQFF. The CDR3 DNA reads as TGTGCCAGCAGTTTGGGGACAGCATACAATGAGCAGTTCTTC.

CDR3 sequence (DNA): TGTGCCAGCAGCCTACTGCGGACAGGGGGCACAGATACGCAGTATTTT. It specifies CASSLLRTGGTDTQYF. J is TRBJ2-3 and V is TRBV7-9; 9 positions agree with TRBD1. The V and J ends lost 5 bases and 1 base, in that order; junction bases with no gene match: 7. Germline V gene data show CDR1 as SEHNR and CDR2 as FQNEAQ (reference sequence). The CDR3 has 16 amino acids.

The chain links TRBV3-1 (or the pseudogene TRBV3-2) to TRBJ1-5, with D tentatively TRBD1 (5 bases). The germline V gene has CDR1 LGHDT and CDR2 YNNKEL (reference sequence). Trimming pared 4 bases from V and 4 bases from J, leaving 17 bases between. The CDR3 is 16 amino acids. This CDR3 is CASSLGTGRTNQPQHF. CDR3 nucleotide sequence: TGTGCCAGCAGCCTCGGGACCGGGAGAACTAATCAGCCCCAGCATTTT.

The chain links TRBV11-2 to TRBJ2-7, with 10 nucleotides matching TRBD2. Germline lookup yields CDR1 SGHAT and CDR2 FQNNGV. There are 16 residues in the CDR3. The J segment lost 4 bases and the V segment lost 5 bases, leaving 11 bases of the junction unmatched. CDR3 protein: CASSRGSLAGVYEQYF. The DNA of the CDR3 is TGTGCCAGCAGCCGAGGAAGCCTAGCGGGAGTGTACGAGCAGTACTTC.

The CDR3 spells CASSLAVTEAFF. DNA of the CDR3: TGTGCCAGCAGCTTGGCCGTGACTGAAGCTTTCTTT. This chain joins TRBV5-8 and TRBJ1-1, with D unresolved. Germline V CDR1 and CDR2: SGHTS, YDEGEE. The CDR3 spans 12 residues. V lost 0 bases and J lost 5, with 5 bases in between.

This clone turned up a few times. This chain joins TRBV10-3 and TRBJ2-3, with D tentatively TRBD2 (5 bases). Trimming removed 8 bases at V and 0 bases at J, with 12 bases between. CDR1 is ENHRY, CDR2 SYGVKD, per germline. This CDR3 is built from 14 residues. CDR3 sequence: CAIAAGVSTDTQYF. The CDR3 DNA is TGTGCCATCGCCGCGGGCGTGAGCACAGATACGCAGTATTTT.

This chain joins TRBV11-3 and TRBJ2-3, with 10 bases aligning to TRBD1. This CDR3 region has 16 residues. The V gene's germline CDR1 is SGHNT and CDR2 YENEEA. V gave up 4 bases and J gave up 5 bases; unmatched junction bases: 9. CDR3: CASSSTGTGEKDTQYF. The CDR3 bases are TGTGCCAGCAGCTCGACAGGGACAGGGGAGAAAGATACGCAGTATTTT.

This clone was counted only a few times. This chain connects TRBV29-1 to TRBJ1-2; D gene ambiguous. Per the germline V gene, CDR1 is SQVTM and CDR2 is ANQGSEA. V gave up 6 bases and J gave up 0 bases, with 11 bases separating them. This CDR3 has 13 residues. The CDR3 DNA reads TGCAGCGTCGCTATTAACCCTAACTATGGCTACACCTTC. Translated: CSVAINPNYGYTF.

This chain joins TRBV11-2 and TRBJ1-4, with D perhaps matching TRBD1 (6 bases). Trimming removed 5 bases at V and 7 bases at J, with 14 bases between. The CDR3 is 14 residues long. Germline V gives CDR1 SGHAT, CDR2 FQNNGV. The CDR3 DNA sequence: TGTGCCAGCAGCCACGGCAGGGGCAGTGAAAAACTGTTTTTT. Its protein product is CASSHGRGSEKLFF.